These 15 T cell receptor beta chains were sequenced from one sample in a study of blood T cell repertoires in COVID-19. Sequencing was performed with immunoSEQ multiplex PCR; in TCRdb, only in-frame clones are kept and a portion is missing. This sample has around 190,000 clones, with around 85% found just once. Sequenced input: peripheral blood. The receptors derive from a woman aged 55 to 70 with acute or convalescent COVID-19.

The chain is built from TRBV10-2 and TRBJ1-5, with 7 bases aligning to TRBD1. V was pared by 3 bases and J by 4 bases, with 3 bases of the junction left unmatched. Per the germline V gene, CDR1 is WSHSY and CDR2 is SAAADI. There are 14 residues in the CDR3. CDR3 DNA sequence: TGCGCCAGCAGTGACGGCAGGGGGAATCAGCCCCAGCATTTT. This encodes CASSDGRGNQPQHF.

The chain carries TRBV5-1 and TRBJ2-1; D remains unclear. CDR3 length: 13 residues. Germline CDR1 and CDR2: SGHRS and YFSETQ. The V end was cut by 3 bases, the J end by 2 bases, with 6 bases between. This CDR3 reads CASSSVTYNEQFF. The DNA for the CDR3 is TGCGCCAGCAGCTCTGTAACCTACAATGAGCAGTTCTTC.

Here the CDR3 reads CASSTRGLNTEAFF. The CDR3 bases are TGTGCCAGTAGTACCAGGGGATTGAACACTGAAGCTTTCTTT. V and J are TRBV19 and TRBJ1-1; D might be TRBD1 (6 bases). Germline lookup yields CDR1 LNHDA and CDR2 SQIVND (reference sequence). The CDR3 runs to 14 residues. Trimming pared 4 bases from V and 0 bases from J, leaving 9 bases between.

The chain links TRBV5-6 to TRBJ1-4; TRBD1 matches 9 bases. This CDR3 has 14 residues. Germline V gives CDR1 SGHDT, CDR2 YYEEEE. The V and J ends lost 6 bases and 7 bases, in that order; junction bases with no gene match: 7. The CDR3 DNA is TGTGCCAGCACCGGACAGGGGCGGGGTGAAAAACTGTTTTTT. Residues: CASTGQGRGEKLFF.

V gene TRBV5-1 combines with J gene TRBJ2-5; 8 bases map to TRBD1. V shed 2 bases and J 4 bases; nucleotides not matched to a gene: 7. Germline V gene lookup returns CDR1 SGHRS and CDR2 YFSETQ. The CDR3 consists of 15 residues. CDR3 sequence: CASSLTTGVVETQYF. The CDR3 DNA follows: TGCGCCAGCAGCTTAACGACAGGGGTCGTAGAGACCCAGTACTTC.

The V call is TRBV6-2 or TRBV6-3, the J call TRBJ2-7, with TRBD2 as a possible D gene (5 bases). CDR1 MNHEY and CDR2 SVGEGT come from the germline V gene. Between the trimmed V and J ends, which lost 2 bases and 1 base, there was a span of 15 bases. This CDR3 has 16 amino acids. The CDR3 here is CASSYPTGAASYEQYV. CDR3 DNA: TGTGCCAGCAGTTACCCAACCGGAGCGGCGTCCTACGAGCAGTACGTC.

This chain connects TRBV5-1 to TRBJ1-2, with TRBD1 matching over 7 bases. This CDR3 has 13 amino acids. The V and J ends lost 6 bases and 5 bases, in that order; junction bases with no gene match: 7. The germline V gene encodes CDR1 SGHRS and CDR2 YFSETQ. CDR3 nucleotides: TGCGCCAGCAATACCGGGACAGATTATGGCTACACCTTC. Its protein product is CASNTGTDYGYTF.

This rearrangement joins TRBV3-1 (or the pseudogene TRBV3-2) to TRBJ1-1; TRBD1 matches 9 bases. The CDR3 runs to 19 residues. CDR1 is LGHDT and CDR2 is YNNKEL in the germline V gene (reference sequence). The junction had 14 bases not matched to a gene; V was cut back by 0 bases and J by 3 bases. CDR3 region: CASSQDMGQGIAWYTEAFF. CDR3 coding DNA: TGTGCCAGCAGCCAAGATATGGGACAGGGTATAGCTTGGTACACTGAAGCTTTCTTT.

This clone was picked up one time. The chain combines TRBV3-1 (or the pseudogene TRBV3-2) with TRBJ1-2; TRBD1 might be the D (6 bases). The CDR3 is 14 residues long. Germline CDR1 and CDR2: LGHDT and YNNKEL (reference sequence). V was clipped by 6 bases and J by 7 bases, with 18 bases between them. DNA of the CDR3: TGTGCCAGCAGACGGCAGGGGCGCAGTCTTGGCTACACCTTC. Amino acids: CASRRQGRSLGYTF.

V usage is TRBV5-4 and J usage is TRBJ2-3; 10 nucleotides align to TRBD1. In germline, CDR1 is SGHNT, CDR2 YYREEE (reference sequence). The V gene end was trimmed by 2 bases and the J gene end by 3 bases; junction bases not matched to a gene: 6. This CDR3 is 16 amino acids long. Here the CDR3 DNA reads TGTGCCAGCAGCTTTAAGGGACAGGGGACGACAGATACGCAGTATTTT. Translation gives CASSFKGQGTTDTQYF.

This clone is a singleton in its sample. The V gene is TRBV11-3, the J gene TRBJ2-1, with D possibly matching TRBD1 (6 bases). The germline V gene has CDR1 SGHNT and CDR2 YENEEA. The V and J ends lost 2 bases and 7 bases respectively, with 9 bases between them. The CDR3 loop spans 13 amino acids. CDR3 DNA sequence: TGTGCCAGCAGCTTAACAGGGTCGAATGAGCAGTTCTTC. Translation: CASSLTGSNEQFF.

Only one count was recorded for this clone. The rearrangement links TRBV18 to TRBJ2-2; TRBD2 agrees at 7 bases. Germline V gene sequence: CDR1 KGHSH, CDR2 LQKENI. J lost 6 bases, V lost 0 bases, and 7 bases had no gene match. The CDR3 consists of 16 residues. CDR3 coding DNA: TGTGCCAGCTCACCACCAGGACTAGTTGGGGCCGGGGAGCTGTTTTTT. Its protein is CASSPPGLVGAGELFF.

The rearrangement joins TRBV19 to TRBJ2-1; TRBD2 matches 7 bases. The germline V gene has CDR1 LNHDA and CDR2 SQIVND (reference sequence). There are 15 residues in the CDR3. The junction had 10 bases not matched to a gene; V was cut back by 8 bases and J by 3 bases. CDR3 protein: CASGASGGLYNEQFF. The CDR3 region has the DNA TGTGCCAGTGGAGCTAGCGGAGGCCTCTACAATGAGCAGTTCTTC.

The chain uses TRBV3-1 (or the pseudogene TRBV3-2) and TRBJ1-5; 8 positions agree with TRBD1. Germline CDR1 LGHDT, CDR2 YNNKEL (reference sequence). The CDR3 is made up of 16 amino acids. The V and J ends lost 1 base and 2 bases, in that order; junction bases with no gene match: 4. This CDR3 reads CASSQGGGQGNQPQHF. The CDR3 coding sequence is TGTGCCAGCAGCCAAGGGGGGGGACAGGGCAATCAGCCCCAGCATTTT.

This clone was seen repeatedly, ten times or more. This chain uses TRBV19 with TRBJ1-1; the D gene is possibly TRBD1 (6 bases). The CDR3 length is 16 residues. Per germline, CDR1 LNHDA and CDR2 SQIVND (reference sequence). Trimming removed 6 bases from V and 2 bases from J, with 19 bases in between. The CDR3: CASSPGATGGNTEAFF. The CDR3 DNA is TGTGCCAGTAGCCCAGGGGCGACGGGTGGAAACACTGAAGCTTTCTTT. Supplemented by reference TRBV19 and TRBJ1-1, the full variable domain reads DGGITQSPKYLFRKEGQNVTLSCEQNLNHDAMYWYRQDPGQGLRLIYYSQIVNDFQKGDIAEGYSVSREKKESFPLTVTSAQKNPTAFYLCASSPGATGGNTEAFFGQGTRLTVV.